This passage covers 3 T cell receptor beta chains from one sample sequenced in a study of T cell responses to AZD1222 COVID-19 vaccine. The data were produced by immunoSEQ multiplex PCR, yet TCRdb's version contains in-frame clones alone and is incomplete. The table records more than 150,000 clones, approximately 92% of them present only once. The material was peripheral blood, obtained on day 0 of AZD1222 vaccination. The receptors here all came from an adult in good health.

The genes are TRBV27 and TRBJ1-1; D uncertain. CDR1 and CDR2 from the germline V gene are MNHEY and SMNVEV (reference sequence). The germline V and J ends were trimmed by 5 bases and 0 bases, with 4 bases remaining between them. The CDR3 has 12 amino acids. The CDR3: CASSTVNTEAFF. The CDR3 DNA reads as TGTGCCAGCAGTACAGTGAACACTGAAGCTTTCTTT.

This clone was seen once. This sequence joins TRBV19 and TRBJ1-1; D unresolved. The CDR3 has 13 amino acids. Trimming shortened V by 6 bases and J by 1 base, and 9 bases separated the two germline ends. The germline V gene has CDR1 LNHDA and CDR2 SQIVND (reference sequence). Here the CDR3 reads CASSFPTNTEAFF. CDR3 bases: TGTGCCAGTAGCTTTCCCACGAACACTGAAGCTTTCTTT.

CDR3 sequence reads: CASSSSGQFTDTQYF. Here the CDR3 DNA reads TGTGCCAGCAGCTCGTCTGGGCAGTTCACAGATACGCAGTATTTT. The J gene is TRBJ2-3, the V gene TRBV9; no reliable D call. The V and J ends lost 4 bases and 2 bases respectively, with 14 bases between them. CDR1 SGDLS and CDR2 YYNGEE come from the germline V gene. The CDR3 is 15 residues long.